The 13 T cell receptor beta chains reported below all come from one sample, sequenced in a study of molecular identifiers for immune sequencing clone quantification (dated by TCRdb to 2017 to 2018). Libraries were constructed by PCR. Reads for this sample came from an Illumina HiSeq 4000. TCRdb ran its own pipeline on the public reads, namely fastp trimming at Q25 and MiXCR clone calling, and kept in-frame beta chains. A single entry per CDR3 protein holds the most common genes and DNA from its merged rows. The sample profile shows 60,000 to 70,000 distinct CDR3 sequences; 17% of them were found once. Under 1.5% of the sample is taken by the ten largest. Sample: naive CD8+ T cells from blood, with Jurkat cell RNA spiked in. This sample's cell subset or site label indicates: FACS-sorted CD8+CD4-CCR7+CD45RA+ naive T cells. The receptor source for this set is a human donor in good health. Some libraries in this study had Jurkat cell RNA spiked in.

A remark on this clonotype: One base away lies a much larger clone, so this may be a sequencing read error. This rearrangement joins TRBV11-1 to TRBJ2-3; 11 positions agree with TRBD2. The CDR3 runs 17 residues. The germline V gene encodes CDR1 SGHAT and CDR2 FQDESV (reference sequence). The CDR3 here is CASSFGLAGGIADTQCF. Written as DNA, the CDR3 is TGTGCCAGCAGCTTCGGGCTAGCGGGAGGTATTGCCGATACGCAGTGTTTT.

This clonotype was counted at least ten times. V usage is TRBV6-2 or TRBV6-3 and J usage is TRBJ1-5, with a tentative D call TRBD1 (5 bases). From germline, CDR1 is MNHEY and CDR2 SVGEGT. Trimming shortened V by 0 bases and J by 2 bases, and 11 bases separated the two germline ends. The CDR3 is 16 residues long. The CDR3 DNA sequence: TGTGCCAGCAGTTACTCGTCAGGGTGGGGCAATCAGCCCCAGCATTTT. It yields the protein CASSYSSGWGNQPQHF.

This clonotype was observed once. This sequence joins TRBV7-9 and TRBJ2-7; perhaps TRBD2 as D (5 bases). There are 13 residues in the CDR3. The germline V gene has CDR1 SEHNR and CDR2 FQNEAQ (reference sequence). Trimming removed 2 bases from V and 5 bases from J, with 10 bases in between. CDR3 in amino acids: CASSLTTTHEQYF. Written as DNA, the CDR3 is TGTGCCAGCAGCTTAACGACTACACACGAGCAGTACTTC. The full variable domain, in which reference TRBV7-9 and TRBJ2-7 provide the parts outside the CDR3, is DTGVSQNPRHKITKRGQNVTFRCDPISEHNRLYWYRQTLGQGPEFLTYFQNEAQLEKSRLLSDRFSAERPKGSFSTLEIQRTEQGDSAMYLCASSLTTTHEQYFGPGTRLTVT.

This clonotype was counted at least ten times. The V and J genes are TRBV19 and TRBJ1-1, with no clear D. The length of the CDR3 is 11 residues. Germline CDR1 and CDR2: LNHDA and SQIVND (reference sequence). The germline V and J ends were trimmed by 6 bases and 5 bases, with 7 bases remaining between them. CDR3: CASRNPTEAFF. Written as DNA, the CDR3 is TGTGCCAGTAGGAACCCGACTGAAGCTTTCTTT.

There are a few counts of this clonotype. The J gene is TRBJ2-2, the V gene TRBV27; 7 bases are a match to TRBD1. J lost 6 bases, V lost 1 base, and 8 bases had no gene match. The CDR3 runs to 16 residues. Germline lookup yields CDR1 MNHEY and CDR2 SMNVEV (reference sequence). CDR3 protein: CASSLYEGGASGELFF. In DNA form, the CDR3 reads TGTGCCAGCAGTTTATATGAAGGGGGCGCTTCCGGGGAGCTGTTTTTT.

This clonotype was detected ten times or more. The V and J genes are TRBV6-1 and TRBJ2-1; D is ambiguous. This CDR3 region has 14 residues. Germline-derived CDR1 and CDR2 are MNHNS and SASEGT. Between the trimmed V and J ends, which lost 1 base and 8 bases, there was a span of 12 bases. The CDR3 bases are TGTGCCAGCAGTGAAGGTTGGGGTTCCTATGAGCAGTTCTTC. This gives the protein CASSEGWGSYEQFF.

This clonotype has ten or more counts. This chain joins TRBV10-3 and TRBJ1-2, with TRBD1 identical over 8 bases. J gave up 4 bases and V 0 bases, and 4 bases lay outside the gene matches. Germline V gene lookup returns CDR1 ENHRY and CDR2 SYGVKD. The CDR3 runs 15 residues. CDR3 nucleotide sequence: TGTGCCATCAGTGAGTCGCAGGGGGCGTTCTATGGCTACACCTTC. Its protein is CAISESQGAFYGYTF.

There are a few counts of this clonotype. This may arise from a read error, as a much more abundant clone is one base away. The CDR3 is CVSSPRSGAQETQYF. DNA of the CDR3: TGTGTCAGCTCACCGCGTTCCGGGGCCCAAGAGACCCAGTACTTC. This rearrangement joins TRBV18 to TRBJ2-5; D possibly matches TRBD1 or TRBD2 (5 bases each). Per germline, CDR1 KGHSH and CDR2 LQKENI. The length of the CDR3 is 15 residues.

This clonotype appeared a few times. A much larger clonotype is one base distant, so this may be a read error. The rearrangement uses TRBV7-8 and TRBJ2-3; 7 nucleotides line up with TRBD2. V shed 6 bases, J shed 4 bases, and the junction held 16 bases outside the gene matches. The germline CDR1 and CDR2 sequences are SGHVS and FQNEAQ. This CDR3 has 17 amino acids. The CDR3 sequence: CASSSPGQSTSADTQYF. For the CDR3, the DNA is TGTGCCAGCAGTTCCCCCGGGCAGAGTACTAGCGCAGATACGCAGTATTTT.

Many counts were recorded for this clonotype. The V call is TRBV14, the J call TRBJ2-1; TRBD2 agrees at 14 bases. CDR1 SGHDN and CDR2 FVKESK come from the germline V gene. The V gene end was trimmed by 1 base and the J gene end by 7 bases; junction bases not matched to a gene: 9. This CDR3 has 18 amino acids. The CDR3: CASSQVSGLAGAPNEQFF. The CDR3 DNA sequence: TGTGCCAGCAGCCAAGTCTCGGGACTAGCGGGAGCCCCGAATGAGCAGTTCTTC.

This clonotype occurred many times. The CDR3 region is CASSFSGDTQYF. The CDR3 DNA is TGCGCCAGCAGCTTTTCTGGAGATACGCAGTATTTT. The V gene is TRBV5-1, the J gene TRBJ2-3; no reliable D call. Germline assignment: CDR1 SGHRS and CDR2 YFSETQ. Trimming took 2 bases from V and 5 from J, leaving 6 bases between them. The CDR3 has 12 residues.

There are many counts of this clonotype. The chain employs TRBV7-9 and TRBJ1-4, with D uncertain. This CDR3 comprises 15 residues. CDR1 SEHNR and CDR2 FQNEAQ come from the germline V gene (reference sequence). V gave up 5 bases and J gave up 5 bases, with 15 bases separating them. The CDR3 nucleotides are TGTGCCAGCAGCCACCTCATCGGGGAAAATGAAAAACTGTTTTTT. It codes for CASSHLIGENEKLFF.

In this sample, this clonotype turned up many times. The chain joins TRBV7-8 to TRBJ2-2; 10 bases line up with TRBD2. The CDR3 extends over 17 amino acids. Germline V gives CDR1 SGHVS, CDR2 FQNEAQ. Trimming cost V 4 bases and J 2 bases; bases outside gene matches: 7. DNA for the CDR3: TGTGCCAGCAGCTCCCTAGCGGGAGATCTAAACACCGGGGAGCTGTTTTTT. Translating it yields CASSSLAGDLNTGELFF.